This TCR beta chain was captured by sequencing in a study of blood T cell repertoires in COVID-19. Recruitment covered roughly 24 US areas and drew participants whose ages spanned roughly 18 to 100 years. Assignments of participants to cohorts depended upon their own reported clinical history. It was within 2 weeks before study entry that exposed participants met a COVID-19 case. Trimming shortened V by 4 bases and J by 5 bases, and 15 bases separated the two germline ends. The germline gives CDR1 SGHRS, CDR2 YFSETQ. The CDR3 loop spans 14 amino acids. Data came from immunoSEQ multiplex PCR; TCRdb stores just in-frame clones and leaves some out. The table lists 150,000 to 200,000 clones, 60% to 80% of them singletons, with 13% to 15% in the top ten.

Sequencing used PBMCs or T cells enriched from blood (not recorded which). The TCR comes from a man aged 55 to 70 who had been exposed to COVID-19. This chain joins TRBV5-1 and TRBJ2-5, with D tentatively TRBD1 (5 bases). The CDR3 DNA sequence: TGCGCCAGCAGCCCGCCGGGTCCAGGGGAGACCCAGTACTTC. Translation gives CASSPPGPGETQYF.